Sequencing of this T cell receptor (beta chain) was carried out in a study of T cells in Graves' hyperthyroidism and ophthalmopathy. TCR beta CDR3 regions were amplified from RNA transcripts. The HTBI primer set served for first-round RT-PCR of the TCR CDR3. TCRdb re-called the multiplex PCR reads with MiXCR, one entry per CDR3 protein. The profile shows 300,000 to 500,000 distinct CDR3 sequences, over 12% of them singletons. Trimming pared 2 bases from V and 2 bases from J, leaving 13 bases between. CDR3 length equals 15 residues. Germline V CDR1 and CDR2: MGHRA, YSYEKL. Clinical symptoms, serum thyroxine, TRAb, thyroid ultrasound and orbital computed tomography established diagnosis. This clonotype turned up a few times.

Sequenced input: blood. This chain joins TRBV4-1 and TRBJ2-7; tentatively, D is TRBD1 (5 bases). The source of this sequence is a man aged 45-60 years with Graves' ophthalmopathy. This CDR3 is CASSQPRRGTYEQYF. The CDR3 nucleotides read TGCGCCAGCAGCCAACCTAGAAGGGGAACCTACGAGCAGTACTTC.